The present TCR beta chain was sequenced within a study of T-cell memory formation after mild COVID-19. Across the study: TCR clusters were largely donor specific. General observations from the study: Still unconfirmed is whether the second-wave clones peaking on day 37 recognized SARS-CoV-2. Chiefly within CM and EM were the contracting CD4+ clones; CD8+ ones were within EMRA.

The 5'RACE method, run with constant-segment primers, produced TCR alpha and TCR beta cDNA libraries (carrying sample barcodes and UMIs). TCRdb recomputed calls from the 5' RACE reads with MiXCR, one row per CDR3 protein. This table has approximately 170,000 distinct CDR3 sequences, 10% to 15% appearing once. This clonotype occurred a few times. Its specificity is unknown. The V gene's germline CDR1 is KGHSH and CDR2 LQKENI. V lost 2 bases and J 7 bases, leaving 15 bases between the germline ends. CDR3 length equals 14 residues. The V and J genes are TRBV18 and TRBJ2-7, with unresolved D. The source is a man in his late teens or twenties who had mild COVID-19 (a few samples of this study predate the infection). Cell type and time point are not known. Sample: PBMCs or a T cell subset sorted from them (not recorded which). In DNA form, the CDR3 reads TGTGCCAGCTCACCAGGGTTTAGGGCTCGGGAGCAGTACTTC. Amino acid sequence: CASSPGFRAREQYF.